This T cell receptor beta chain was obtained from a study of cytomegalovirus exposure and HLA in healthy donors. General study findings and limits: Versus the approximately 670-donor mean, an Asian-associated ancestry cluster reportedly showed fewer N-insertions in a later analysis. There were some V segments, including TRBV6-2 and TRBV6-3, excluded as indistinguishable.

This PCR relied on a set of 60 Vbeta primers and 13 Jbeta primers. How the authors handled the data: An analysis performed later counted roughly 80 million unique TCR beta chains (approximately 10 million of them shared). Libraries were prepared by immunoSEQ multiplex PCR; TCRdb keeps only in-frame clonotypes and omits some of them. V, J and clone size were drawn from that table, and D and trimming were deduced from the DNA. The sample consists of 150,000 to 200,000 clones, 81% of them appearing once. This clone was recorded only once. Its specificity is unknown. Distinct nucleotide sequences in the sample also encode this CDR3. V was shortened by 0 bases and J by 2 bases, with 7 bases between the two germline ends. Germline values: CDR1 SGDLS, CDR2 YYNGEE. The CDR3 runs to 14 residues.

Sample: PBMCs. The genes are TRBV9 and TRBJ2-3; no firm D call. The sequence was collected from a man younger than 30 in good health and CMV-seronegative. CDR3 protein: CASSVAGITDTQYF. In nucleotides, the CDR3 is TGTGCCAGCAGCGTAGCCGGTATCACAGATACGCAGTATTTT.